These T cell receptor beta chains were read from a single sample in a study of T cells in narcolepsy. This table comes from immunoSEQ multiplex PCR, and its TCRdb copy is limited to in-frame clones, with some not included. The table shows 15,000 to 20,000 clones, with approximately 77% occurring only once. The specimen sequenced was CD45RA- memory CD8+ T cells from PBMCs. Receptors were obtained from a human donor with narcolepsy. The CDR3 runs from the conserved cysteine through the conserved F or W. Fields, in order: V gene, D gene, J gene, clone size, CDR3 DNA, CDR3 protein. The D gene is left open where the match is weak. Where a row states a size, it is once, few, many or the class of an expanded clone; other rows omit it.

TRBV21-1,NA,TRBJ2-1,NA,TGTGCCAGCAGGTTATTCCTGCTACACCATTCCGACAATGAGCAGTTCTTC,CASRLFLLHHSDNEQFF
TRBV27,NA,TRBJ2-5,NA,TGTGCCAGCAGTGCGTACACTGGTGGGACCCAGTACTTC,CASSAYTGGTQYF
TRBV29-1,NA,TRBJ2-7,once,TGCAGCGTTGCCCCACAGGGTCACGAGCAGTACTTC,CSVAPQGHEQYF
TRBV6-5,TRBD2,TRBJ2-1,NA,TGTGCCAGCAGTCTTAGCGGGAACTCCTACAATGAGCAGTTCTTC,CASSLSGNSYNEQFF
TRBV15,NA,TRBJ2-7,NA,TGTGCCACCAGCAGACAGGGGAACTACGAGCAGTACTTC,CATSRQGNYEQYF
TRBV2,NA,TRBJ1-1,NA,TGTGCCAGCATAGGGGGTTCCAACACTGAAGCTTTCTTT,CASIGGSNTEAFF
TRBV11-2,NA,TRBJ1-4,NA,TGTGCCAGTAGCCGACAGGATGCAACTAATGAAAAACTGTTTTTT,CASSRQDATNEKLFF
TRBV9,NA,TRBJ2-7,NA,TGTGCCAGCAGCGTAGAGGGCCACGAGCAGTACTTC,CASSVEGHEQYF
TRBV6-4,NA,TRBJ2-7,once,TGTGCCAGCAGTGACAGGGACCACCTATCCGAGCAGTACTTC,CASSDRDHLSEQYF
TRBV6-5,NA,TRBJ1-2,NA,TGTGCCAGCAGTTACTCAGGACTGGATGGCTACACCTTC,CASSYSGLDGYTF
TRBV7-2,NA,TRBJ2-7,NA,TGTGCCAGCAGCTTACAGACTAGCTACGAGCAGTACTTC,CASSLQTSYEQYF
TRBV30,TRBD2,TRBJ2-5,once,TGTGCCTGGAGTCCACCAGTAGGGGGGACTAGCGGGAGGGACCAAGAGACCCAGTACTTC,CAWSPPVGGTSGRDQETQYF
TRBV4-1,TRBD2,TRBJ2-1,NA,TGCGCCAGCAGCCATCCTGGGACTAGCGGGAGGTGGGATGAGCAGTTCTTC,CASSHPGTSGRWDEQFF
TRBV7-6,TRBD1,TRBJ2-7,once,TGTGCCAGCAGCTTAGCGGGACAGAGCTACGAGCAGTACTTC,CASSLAGQSYEQYF
TRBV6-4,NA,TRBJ2-1,NA,TGTGCCAGCAGACAATCCTCTAGGGTCCGCAATGAGCAGTTCTTC,CASRQSSRVRNEQFF
TRBV7-9,NA,TRBJ2-7,NA,TGTGCCAGCAGCCCCGACGACGGGGCCGCCGAGCAGTACTTC,CASSPDDGAAEQYF